The clone carrying this TCR beta chain was seen at least ten times. The antigen remains unidentified. The source of the sample is a study of T cells in Graves' hyperthyroidism and ophthalmopathy. V dropped 2 bases and J dropped 6 bases, with 13 bases sitting between them. Germline-derived CDR1 and CDR2 are SNHLY and FYNNEI. This CDR3 region has 15 residues. RNA transcripts served as the template for amplifying TCR beta CDR3 regions. First-round RT-PCR of the TCR CDR3 relied on the HTBI primer set. TCRdb used MiXCR to reprocess the multiplex PCR reads, holding one entry per CDR3 protein. This repertoire shows about 660,000 distinct CDR3 sequences, over 40% found once; its top ten account for 6.5% to 9%. Points from the study as a whole: Blood held most thyroid clonotypes expanded above 0.001 frequency.

The sequenced sample consisted of peripheral blood or thyroid tissue (not recorded which). The receptor's source is an adult man with Graves' disease, either hyperthyroidism or ophthalmopathy (not recorded which). The gene calls are TRBV2 and TRBJ1-4, with a tentative D call TRBD1 (5 bases). The chain's CDR3 is CASSELTGGDEKLFF. The CDR3 DNA is TGTGCCAGCAGTGAATTGACGGGGGGAGATGAAAAACTGTTTTTT.